The T cell receptor (beta chain) described here comes from a study of blood T cell repertoires in COVID-19. In the study's own analysis: Using reference gene primer amplification, nucleated cell counts were estimated. Measured with immunoSEQ multiplex PCR; TCRdb has only the in-frame clones, and not every one. The V and J calls and clone size are taken from that table; D and trimming were inferred from the DNA. Of 150,000 to 160,000 clones in the sample, 80% to 90% were seen once. The CDR3 is made up of 13 amino acids. V was shortened by 1 base and J by 7 bases, with 8 bases between the two germline ends. Per germline, CDR1 GTSNPN and CDR2 SVGIG (reference sequence).

The sample comprised peripheral blood. The gene calls are TRBV30 and TRBJ1-6; no definite D call. This receptor was taken from a woman aged 40 to 50 with acute or convalescent COVID-19. In DNA, the CDR3 is TGTGCCTGGAGTGGGGCAGCAAATTCACCCCTCCACTTT. Amino acid sequence: CAWSGAANSPLHF.